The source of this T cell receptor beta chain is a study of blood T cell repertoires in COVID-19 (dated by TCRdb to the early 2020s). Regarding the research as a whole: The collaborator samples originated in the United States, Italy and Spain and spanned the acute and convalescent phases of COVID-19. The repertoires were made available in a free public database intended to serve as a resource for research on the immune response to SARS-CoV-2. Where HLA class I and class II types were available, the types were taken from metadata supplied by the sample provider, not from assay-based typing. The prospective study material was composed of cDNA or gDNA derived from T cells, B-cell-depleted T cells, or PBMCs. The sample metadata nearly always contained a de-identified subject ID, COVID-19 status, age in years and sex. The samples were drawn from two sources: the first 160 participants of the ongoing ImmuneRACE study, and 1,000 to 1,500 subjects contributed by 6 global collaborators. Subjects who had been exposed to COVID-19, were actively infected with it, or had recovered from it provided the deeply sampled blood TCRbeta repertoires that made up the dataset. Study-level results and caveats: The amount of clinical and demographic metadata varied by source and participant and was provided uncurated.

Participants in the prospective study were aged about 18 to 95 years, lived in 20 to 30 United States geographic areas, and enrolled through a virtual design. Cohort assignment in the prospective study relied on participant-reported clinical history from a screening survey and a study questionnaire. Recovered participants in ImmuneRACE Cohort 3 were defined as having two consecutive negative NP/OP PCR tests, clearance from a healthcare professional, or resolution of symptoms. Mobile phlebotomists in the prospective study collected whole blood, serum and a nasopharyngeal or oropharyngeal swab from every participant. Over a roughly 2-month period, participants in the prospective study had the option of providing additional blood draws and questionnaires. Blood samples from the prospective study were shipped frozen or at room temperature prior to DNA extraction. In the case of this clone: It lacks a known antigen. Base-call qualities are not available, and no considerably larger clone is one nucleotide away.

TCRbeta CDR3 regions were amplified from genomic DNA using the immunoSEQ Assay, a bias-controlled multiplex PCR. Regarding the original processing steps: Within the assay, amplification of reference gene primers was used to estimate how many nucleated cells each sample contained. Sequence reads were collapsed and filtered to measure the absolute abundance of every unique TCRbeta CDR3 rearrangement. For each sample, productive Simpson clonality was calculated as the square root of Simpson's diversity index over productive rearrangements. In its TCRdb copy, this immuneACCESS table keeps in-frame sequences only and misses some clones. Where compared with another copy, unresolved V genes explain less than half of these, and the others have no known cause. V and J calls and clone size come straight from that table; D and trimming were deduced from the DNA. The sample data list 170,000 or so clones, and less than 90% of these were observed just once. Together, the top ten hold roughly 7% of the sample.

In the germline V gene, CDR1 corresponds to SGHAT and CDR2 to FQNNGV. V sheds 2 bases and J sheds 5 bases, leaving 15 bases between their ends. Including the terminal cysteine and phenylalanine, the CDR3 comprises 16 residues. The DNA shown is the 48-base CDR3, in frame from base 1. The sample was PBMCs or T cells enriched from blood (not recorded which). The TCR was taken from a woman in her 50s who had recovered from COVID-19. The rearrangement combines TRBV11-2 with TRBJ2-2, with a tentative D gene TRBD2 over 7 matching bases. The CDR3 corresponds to CASSLRKGGGTGELFF. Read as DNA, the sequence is TGTGCCAGCAGCTTAAGAAAGGGAGGGGGAACCGGGGAGCTGTTTTTT. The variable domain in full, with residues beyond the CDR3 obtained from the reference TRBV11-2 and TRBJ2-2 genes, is EAGVAQSPRYKIIEKRQSVAFWCNPISGHATLYWYQQILGQGPKLLIQFQNNGVVDDSQLPKDRFSAERLKGVDSTLKIQPAKLEDSAVYLCASSLRKGGGTGELFFGEGSRLTVL.